What follows are 15 T cell receptor beta chains derived from one specimen sequenced in a study of beta chain features in type 1 diabetes. The authors reverse transcribed all of the isolated RNA, so sequencing captured expressed TCRB transcripts. Only in-frame clones appear in the TCRdb table, and some are missing; sequencing was by immunoSEQ multiplex PCR. In the table there are 300,000 to 450,000 clones, less than 20% of which are singletons. The specimen sequenced was naive CD4+ T cells from blood. The origin of the receptors is a woman in her late teens or twenties in good health.

The chain links TRBV29-1 to TRBJ1-1, with D possibly matching TRBD1 (6 bases). V was pared by 1 base and J by 6 bases, with 12 bases between. CDR1 is SQVTM and CDR2 is ANQGSEA in the germline V gene. The CDR3 consists of 13 residues. The CDR3, as DNA: TGCAGCGTTGAAGGGGAGGGGGGCGCTGAAGCTTTCTTT. Protein: CSVEGEGGAEAFF. Together with reference TRBV29-1 and TRBJ1-1, the CDR3 gives the full variable domain: SAVISQKPSRDICQRGTSLTIQCQVDSQVTMMFWYRQQPGQSLTLIATANQGSEATYESGFVIDKFPISRPNLTFSTLTVSNMSPEDSSIYLCSVEGEGGAEAFFGQGTRLTVV.

This clone was picked up a small number of times. The J gene is TRBJ1-2, the V gene TRBV19; D gene uncertain. Trimming pared 3 bases from V and 9 bases from J, leaving 11 bases between. The CDR3 contains 12 residues. Germline V lookup: CDR1 LNHDA, CDR2 SQIVND (reference sequence). The CDR3 coding sequence is TGTGCCAGTAGTATGGAGAAGTGGAGCTACACCTTC. It specifies CASSMEKWSYTF.

This clone was counted only a few times. The chain couples TRBV6-1 to TRBJ1-6, with D unresolved. The CDR3 extends over 14 amino acids. V gave up 1 base and J gave up 8 bases, with 9 bases separating them. Germline CDR1 is MNHNS and CDR2 is SASEGT. The CDR3 nucleotides are TGTGCCAGCAGTGAAGTGGCAGGATATTCACCCCTCCACTTT. It codes for CASSEVAGYSPLHF.

The gene calls are TRBV7-2 and TRBJ2-5; tentatively, D is TRBD1 (6 bases). Trimming left V 6 bases short and J 4 bases short, with 15 bases between. Germline values: CDR1 SGHTA, CDR2 FQGNSA. The CDR3 has 14 amino acids. CDR3 DNA: TGTGCCAGCAGTCGGAACAGGGTCTTAGAGACCCAGTACTTC. This gives the protein CASSRNRVLETQYF.

In its sample, this clone was seen a few times. The gene calls are TRBV28 and TRBJ2-7; 11 bases are a match to TRBD2. The CDR3 is made up of 15 amino acids. From germline, CDR1 is MDHEN and CDR2 SYDVKM. J lost 2 bases, V lost 6 bases, and 6 bases had no gene match. The CDR3 sequence is CASSPTTSGTYEQYF. For the CDR3, the DNA is TGTGCCAGCAGCCCAACGACTAGCGGGACCTACGAGCAGTACTTC.

This sequence joins TRBV4-1 and TRBJ2-3; D is uncertain. CDR3 length equals 14 residues. V lost 1 base and J lost 4, with 9 bases in between. Germline V gene data show CDR1 as MGHRA and CDR2 as YSYEKL. CDR3 amino acids: CASSQVAAPDTQYF. CDR3 coding DNA: TGCGCCAGCAGCCAAGTTGCGGCTCCAGATACGCAGTATTTT.

The gene calls are TRBV11-3 and TRBJ2-1, with 8 positions matching TRBD2. V lost 3 bases, J lost 4 bases, and 2 bases stayed unmatched. CDR3 length: 14 residues. Germline loops: CDR1 SGHNT, CDR2 YENEEA. The CDR3 loop reads CASSFSGDYNEQFF. The CDR3 DNA reads TGTGCCAGCAGCTTTAGCGGGGATTACAATGAGCAGTTCTTC.

This clone was counted a few times. This chain links TRBV25-1 with TRBJ2-2; TRBD2 matches at 8 bases. Germline assignment: CDR1 MGHDK and CDR2 SYGVNS. V lost 4 bases, J lost 2 bases, and 3 bases stayed unmatched. The CDR3 is 15 amino acids. The CDR3 bases are TGTGCCAGCAGTGGTACTAGCGGTAACACCGGGGAGCTGTTTTTT. Translated, it gives CASSGTSGNTGELFF.

The chain joins TRBV7-9 to TRBJ2-3, with a weak D call TRBD1 (5 bases). Germline V CDR1 and CDR2: SEHNR, FQNEAQ (reference sequence). V lost 1 base and J lost 6, with 20 bases in between. This CDR3 contains 17 residues. The CDR3 spells CASSLGPEDMGLDTQYF. The CDR3 DNA follows: TGTGCCAGCAGCTTAGGCCCAGAGGACATGGGGTTGGATACGCAGTATTTT.

In its sample, this clone was seen a few times. The chain joins TRBV9 to TRBJ2-7; TRBD1 agrees at 9 bases. Germline loops: CDR1 SGDLS, CDR2 YYNGEE. V shed 0 bases and J 3 bases; nucleotides not matched to a gene: 7. The CDR3 is made up of 16 amino acids. The CDR3 protein is CASSVEPGQGVYEQYF. Written as DNA, the CDR3 is TGTGCCAGCAGCGTAGAACCGGGACAGGGAGTCTACGAGCAGTACTTC.

This rearrangement joins TRBV2 to TRBJ1-1; D perhaps matches TRBD1 (6 bases). Trimming took off 7 bases at V and 3 bases at J, with 12 bases between the two ends. This CDR3 contains 13 residues. From germline, CDR1 is SNHLY and CDR2 FYNNEI. CDR3 amino acids: CASTSQGDTEAFF. In nucleotides, the CDR3 is TGTGCCAGCACCTCACAGGGCGACACTGAAGCTTTCTTT.

The V gene is TRBV30, the J gene TRBJ2-7; D perhaps matches TRBD1 (5 bases). CDR3 length: 11 amino acids. The germline CDR1 and CDR2 sequences are GTSNPN and SVGIG (reference sequence). The V end lost 2 bases, the J end lost 4 bases, and 6 bases lay between the germline ends. DNA for the CDR3: TGTGCCTGGAGTCGACAGTACGAGCAGTACTTC. This gives the protein CAWSRQYEQYF.

There are a few counts of this clone. The chain employs TRBV19 and TRBJ2-7; 7 nucleotides line up with TRBD1. Germline V gene lookup returns CDR1 LNHDA and CDR2 SQIVND (reference sequence). The V segment lost 6 bases and the J segment 0 bases; nucleotides outside the gene matches: 8. The CDR3 contains 15 residues. For the CDR3, the DNA is TGTGCCAGTAGAACAACAGGGGCCAGCTCCTACGAGCAGTACTTC. This translates into CASRTTGASSYEQYF.

With respect to this clone: Additional DNA sequences in this sample encode the identical CDR3. The chain carries TRBV7-2 and TRBJ2-2, with D possibly being TRBD1 (6 bases). The length of the CDR3 is 13 residues. V lost 1 base and J lost 7, with 7 bases in between. CDR1 and CDR2 from the germline V gene are SGHTA and FQGNSA. DNA for the CDR3: TGTGCCAGCAGCTTAGTCAGGGGCGGGGAGCTGTTTTTT. Its protein is CASSLVRGGELFF.

The rearrangement uses TRBV11-3 and TRBJ2-1; 8 nucleotides match TRBD2. Per the germline V gene, CDR1 is SGHNT and CDR2 is YENEEA. Trimming took 3 bases from V and 3 from J; bases not matched to a gene: 10. This CDR3 comprises 17 residues. Here the CDR3 DNA reads TGTGCCAGCAGCTTGGGACTAGTTCGCCTCAACTACAATGAGCAGTTCTTC. Translation gives CASSLGLVRLNYNEQFF.